These T cell receptor beta chains were read from a single sample in a study of response to subunit inactivated influenza vaccine. MiXCR, run by TCRdb on the RT-PCR reads, gives a single entry per CDR3 protein. The sample yields about 800,000 distinct CDR3 sequences, around 21% seen once. The input for sequencing was PBMCs from blood, taken about 5 days after vaccination. The receptor source for this set is a man aged 45-60 years who received an inactivated influenza vaccine. CDR3s include the opening cysteine and the closing phenylalanine or tryptophan. A D gene is named only where the DNA matches it firmly. Rows give clone size only sometimes, using once, few, many, or a class for an expanded clone.

>.|.|TRBV20-1|TRBJ1-1
TGCAGTGCTAGGTGGGGGGGAAAGAACACTGAAGCTTTCTTT
CSARWGGKNTEAFF
>.|.|TRBV7-9|TRBJ1-2
TGTGCCAGCAGCTATCACGGAGCTAACTATGGCTTCACCTTC
CASSYHGANYGFTF
>TRBD1|.|TRBV7-2|TRBJ1-2
TGTGCCAGCAGCTCCCTCGGGACAGACATTTATGGCTACACCTTC
CASSSLGTDIYGYTF
>.|few|TRBV6-5|TRBJ2-3
TGTGCCAGCAGTTACTCGACAGTTAGCACAGATACGCAGTATTTT
CASSYSTVSTDTQYF
>TRBD2|.|TRBV6-5|TRBJ2-1
TGTGCCAGCAGTTGGCCGCGGGAGAGCCACAATGAGCAGTTCTTC
CASSWPRESHNEQFF
>.|.|TRBV3-1|TRBJ1-1
TGTGCCAGGAGCCAACAAGGGCCACCAACTTTCTTT
CARSQQGPPTFF
>.|.|TRBV20-1|TRBJ1-1
TGCAGTGCCCAGAGCGGGCTTTTAGGCAACACTGAAGCTTTCTTT
CSAQSGLLGNTEAFF
>.|.|TRBV6-1|TRBJ2-5
TGTGCCAGCTCACGCTACTCGGGGGCTATGAGAGAGACCCAGTACTTC
CASSRYSGAMRETQYF
>.|.|TRBV7-6|TRBJ2-1
TGTGCCAGCAGCTCATTCGGACGTAGAAGAGCCTACAATGAGCAGTTCTTC
CASSSFGRRRAYNEQFF
>.|.|TRBV29-1|TRBJ2-7
TGCAGCGTTGTGGAGGGGGTCTACGAGCAGTACTTC
CSVVEGVYEQYF
>.|few|TRBV30|TRBJ1-1
TGTGCCTGGATGTTCGCCACTGAAGCTTTCTTT
CAWMFATEAFF
>TRBD2|few|TRBV7-2|TRBJ2-7
TGTGCCAGCACCCAGACTAGCGGAAACTACGAGCAGTACTTC
CASTQTSGNYEQYF
>TRBD2|few|TRBV12-3/TRBV12-4|TRBJ2-1
TGTGCCAGCACCACCCCCCTAGCGGGAGTATATGAGCAGTTCTTC
CASTTPLAGVYEQFF
>TRBD1|many|TRBV28|TRBJ2-7
TGCGCCAGCAGACGACAGGGGAGCTCCTACGAGCAGTACTTC
CASRRQGSSYEQYF
>TRBD1|.|TRBV6-1|TRBJ2-2
TGTGCCAGCAGTGCCAGGGGGCCTGACGGGGAGCTGTTTTTT
CASSARGPDGELFF
>.|.|TRBV5-4|TRBJ2-5
TGTGCCAGCAGCTTGGAAAGGGCCGCAGAGACCCAGTACTTC
CASSLERAAETQYF
>.|.|TRBV3-1|TRBJ1-5
TGTGCCAGCAGCCAAACCCCACACGGGGGTGGTCAGCCCCAGCATTTT
CASSQTPHGGGQPQHF
>TRBD1|.|TRBV4-1|TRBJ2-5
TGCGCCAGCAGCTGGACAGGGCGGGATGAGACCCAGTACTTC
CASSWTGRDETQYF
>TRBD2|.|TRBV20-1|TRBJ2-2
TGCAGTGCTGCGGGGACTAGCGGGAGGTGGTACACCGGGGAGCTGTTTTTT
CSAAGTSGRWYTGELFF
>.|.|TRBV7-6|TRBJ1-5
TGTGCCAGCAGCCCCGGAGGGGACCTTCAGCCCCAGCATTTT
CASSPGGDLQPQHF
>.|many|TRBV12-3/TRBV12-4|TRBJ2-5
TGTGCCAGCTCCGTTCGAACGGAGACCCAGTACTTC
CASSVRTETQYF
>TRBD1|.|TRBV6-1|TRBJ2-7
TGTGCCAGCAGTGAAAGGACAGGGGAATACGAGCAGTACTTC
CASSERTGEYEQYF
>TRBD2|.|TRBV6-5|TRBJ2-1
TGTGCCAGCAGTTATGGGCGGGGGGGCCGTAGTGAGCAGTTCTTC
CASSYGRGGRSEQFF
>.|few|TRBV27|TRBJ2-3
TGTGCCAGCAGTTTATTGGGCAGGGGATCTAGCACAGATACGCAGTATTTT
CASSLLGRGSSTDTQYF
>TRBD2|.|TRBV5-4|TRBJ2-1
TGTGCCAGCAGCTTTGGGGCTAGCGGTAACAATGAGCAGTTCTTC
CASSFGASGNNEQFF
>.|many|TRBV20-1|TRBJ1-2
TGCAGTGCCTATCCCCAGGGGCCTAACTATGGCTACACCTTC
CSAYPQGPNYGYTF
>.|.|TRBV7-2|TRBJ2-3
TGTGCCAGCAGCGCCAGGGTTGTGCTAGATACGCAGTATTTT
CASSARVVLDTQYF
>.|many|TRBV12-3/TRBV12-4|TRBJ2-3
TGTGCCAGCATCGGAACAGATACGCAGTATTTT
CASIGTDTQYF
>.|.|TRBV6-1|TRBJ2-1
TGTGCCAGCAGTGAGGGGTTGGACGGCAATGAGCAGTTCTTC
CASSEGLDGNEQFF
>TRBD2|.|TRBV20-1|TRBJ2-5
TGCAGTGCTAGAGATCGGGGGGGCTGGCAAGAGACCCAGTACTTC
CSARDRGGWQETQYF
>.|few|TRBV30|TRBJ1-2
TGTGCCTGGAGCGCGTCCGGGACACCGGGGGATGGCTACACCTTC
CAWSASGTPGDGYTF
>.|few|TRBV20-1|TRBJ2-5
TGCAGTGCTAGAGGACAGCTAGACCAAGAGACCCAGTACTTC
CSARGQLDQETQYF
>.|.|TRBV4-2|TRBJ2-3
TGTGCCAGCAGCCAAGATCTATCCACCACAGATACGCAGTATTTT
CASSQDLSTTDTQYF
>TRBD2|.|TRBV20-1|TRBJ2-1
TGCAGTGTCCACTCTAGCGGGAGGGGTAATGAGCAGTTCTTC
CSVHSSGRGNEQFF
>.|many|TRBV7-9|TRBJ1-2
TGTGCCAGCAACCTCAACGACGGCTACACCTTC
CASNLNDGYTF
>.|.|TRBV4-3|TRBJ1-6
TGCGCCAGCAGCCAATCCGGGACGGCTAATTCACCCCTCCACTTT
CASSQSGTANSPLHF
>.|.|TRBV10-3|TRBJ2-5
TGTGCCATCAGCCTGACTGGTCACGAGACCCAGTACTTC
CAISLTGHETQYF
>TRBD1|.|TRBV5-1|TRBJ1-2
TGCGCCAGCAGCTATTCTGGGACAGGGAGATATGGCTACACCTTC
CASSYSGTGRYGYTF
>.|.|TRBV10-2|TRBJ1-4
TGCGCCAGCCGACCTTGGGGAGGGGAAAATGAAAAACTGTTTTTT
CASRPWGGENEKLFF
>.|.|TRBV12-3/TRBV12-4|TRBJ1-1
TGTGCCAGCAGCCGATACGTGGGCACTGAAGCTTTCTTT
CASSRYVGTEAFF
>.|many|TRBV7-2|TRBJ2-2
TGTGCCAGCAGTCTAGCGAGGAACACCGGGGAGCTGTTTTTT
CASSLARNTGELFF
>.|few|TRBV24-1|TRBJ2-3
TGTGCCACCAGTGATTTCGCGGGGATCGGCACAGATACGCAGTATTTT
CATSDFAGIGTDTQYF
>.|few|TRBV20-1|TRBJ2-7
TGCAGTGCCAGATCCGGCAGAAACTACGAGCAGTACTTC
CSARSGRNYEQYF
>TRBD2|few|TRBV12-3/TRBV12-4|TRBJ2-5
TGTGCCAGCGGTCTGGGGGGGGGTGGCCAAGAGACCCAGTACTTC
CASGLGGGGQETQYF
>TRBD1|.|TRBV7-2|TRBJ1-1
TGTGCCAGCAGGATTCTCGACAGGGTGAACACTGAAGCTTTCTTT
CASRILDRVNTEAFF
>.|.|TRBV25-1|TRBJ1-2
TGTGCCAGCAGTGACCGGAGGAACAATGGCTACACCTTC
CASSDRRNNGYTF
>.|few|TRBV20-1|TRBJ1-5
TGCAGTGCTAGAGACGGATACAATCAGCCCCAGCATTTT
CSARDGYNQPQHF
>TRBD2|.|TRBV20-1|TRBJ2-3
TGCAGTGCCGAGCGGGGGAATTCAGATACGCAGTATTTT
CSAERGNSDTQYF
>.|few|TRBV7-9|TRBJ1-1
TGTGCCAGCAGCTTAGAAGGGGCTCCAACTGAAGCTTTCTTT
CASSLEGAPTEAFF
>TRBD2|.|TRBV5-6|TRBJ2-3
TGTGCCAGCAGCTTTAGCGGGAGCCGCACAGATACGCAGTATTTT
CASSFSGSRTDTQYF
>.|many|TRBV20-1|TRBJ2-5
TGCAGTGCTAGAGATTACGGCAGGGGCCAAGAGACCCAGTACTTC
CSARDYGRGQETQYF
>.|.|TRBV20-1|TRBJ2-5
TGCAGTGCTGCTAGAGAGGGGGGGCCCGGAGAGACCCAGTACTTC
CSAAREGGPGETQYF
>.|many|TRBV7-2|TRBJ2-3
TGTGCCAGCAGCTCCCAGGGCGCAGATACGCAGTATTTT
CASSSQGADTQYF
>TRBD2|.|TRBV4-2|TRBJ2-1
TGTGCCAGCAGCTCATTCGCCGGGACTAGCGGCAATGAGCAGTTCTTC
CASSSFAGTSGNEQFF
>.|.|TRBV29-1|TRBJ2-5
TGCAGCGTTGAAGTCTGGGACGTTGCCGAGACCCAGTACTTC
CSVEVWDVAETQYF